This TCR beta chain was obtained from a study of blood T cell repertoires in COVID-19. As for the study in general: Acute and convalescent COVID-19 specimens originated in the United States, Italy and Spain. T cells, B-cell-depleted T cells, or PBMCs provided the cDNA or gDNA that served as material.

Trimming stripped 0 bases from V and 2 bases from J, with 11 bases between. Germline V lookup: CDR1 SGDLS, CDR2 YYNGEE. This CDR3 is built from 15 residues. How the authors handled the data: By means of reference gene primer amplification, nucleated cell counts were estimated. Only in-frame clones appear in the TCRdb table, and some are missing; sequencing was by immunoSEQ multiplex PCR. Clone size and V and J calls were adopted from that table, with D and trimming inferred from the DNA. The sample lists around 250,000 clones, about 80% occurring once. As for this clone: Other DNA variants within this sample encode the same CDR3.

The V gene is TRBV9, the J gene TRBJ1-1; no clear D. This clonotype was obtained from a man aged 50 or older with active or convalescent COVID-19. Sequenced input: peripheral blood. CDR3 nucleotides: TGTGCCAGCAGCGTAGCTGGTACAGCAAACACTGAAGCTTTCTTT. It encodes CASSVAGTANTEAFF.